A selection of T cell receptor beta chains follows, all from one sample in a study of T-cell memory formation after mild COVID-19. Via MiXCR, TCRdb re-called the 5' RACE reads, giving one row per CDR3 protein. Seen here are roughly 610,000 distinct CDR3 sequences, roughly 17% observed once, and the top ten hold about 8.6%. The sequencing sample was made of PBMCs or a T cell subset sorted from them (not recorded which). The receptor set was obtained from an adult woman who had mild COVID-19 (a few samples of this study predate the infection). Cell type and time point are not known. Each CDR3 is given with its conserved first and last residue. D genes are given only for firm matches. Not every row has a clone size; where given, it reads once, few, many or a size class.

TRBD2	NA	TRBV15	TRBJ2-7	TGTGCCACCAGCAGAGAGAGAGGGTCAGGAATAGCGGGGAGGTCCTACGAGCAGTACTTC	CATSRERGSGIAGRSYEQYF
NA	NA	TRBV24-1	TRBJ2-1	TGTGCCACCAGTGATTTCCCATCCCAGGGGGGTTACAATGAGCAGTTCTTC	CATSDFPSQGGYNEQFF
NA	NA	TRBV5-6	TRBJ2-1	TGTGCCAGCAGCTTGGTTCGTAGTGGAGCAAGCTATGAGCAGTTCTTC	CASSLVRSGASYEQFF
TRBD2	few	TRBV7-9	TRBJ2-5	TGTGCCAGCAGCTTAGTCCTAGCGGGGCAAGAGACCCAGTACTTC	CASSLVLAGQETQYF
TRBD2	many	TRBV10-3	TRBJ2-1	TGTGCCATCAGGGAAGCGGGAGCGGGGAATGAGCAGTTCTTC	CAIREAGAGNEQFF
TRBD1	few	TRBV5-6	TRBJ2-7	TGTGCCAGCAGCTTCGGCAGGGGGTCTAACGAGCAGTACTTC	CASSFGRGSNEQYF
TRBD2	few	TRBV24-1	TRBJ2-7	TGTGCCACCAACCCGTCGGTAGCGGGGGGGTCCTTCTCCTACGAGCAGTACTTC	CATNPSVAGGSFSYEQYF
TRBD2	few	TRBV4-1	TRBJ2-3	TGCGCCAGCAGCCAAGATCAAGGTAGCGGGGGGGCGGATACGCAGTATTTT	CASSQDQGSGGADTQYF
TRBD2	NA	TRBV14	TRBJ2-1	TGTGCCAGCAGCCAAGCAGGACTAGCGGTTTTCAATGAGCAGTTCTTC	CASSQAGLAVFNEQFF
NA	NA	TRBV4-1	TRBJ2-7	TGCGCAAGGCAGGGGCCCGAGCAGTACTTC	CARQGPEQYF
NA	NA	TRBV12-3/TRBV12-4	TRBJ1-5	TGTGCCAGCACCTATGACCCGGGGGGTTGGGATCAGCCCCAGCATTTT	CASTYDPGGWDQPQHF
NA	few	TRBV3-1	TRBJ1-2	TGTGCCAGCAGCCAAGATCCGGACAGAGACTATGGCTACACCTTC	CASSQDPDRDYGYTF
TRBD2	few	TRBV24-1	TRBJ2-3	TGTGCCACCAGTGATTCCGGACTAGCGGGAGGGCCAGTCCCAGATACGCAGTATTTT	CATSDSGLAGGPVPDTQYF